This T cell receptor (beta chain) stems from a study of shared clonotypes between healthy human individuals. The test was conducted at deep level. Several immunoSEQ plates received, in even portions, the genomic DNA of each subset. Clones were sequenced by immunoSEQ multiplex PCR, and TCRdb holds only the in-frame ones, with some missing. The repertoire holds approximately 500,000 clones, about 79% seen once, with approximately 13% in the top ten. The sequenced sample consisted of PBMCs. The sequence came from a woman between 40 and 50 years old in good health. Some clones in this sample may be carry-over from other donors' samples.

The CDR3: CASSRQSGANVLTF. CDR3 nucleotides: TGTGCCAGCAGCCGACAATCTGGGGCCAACGTCCTGACTTTC. This sequence joins TRBV7-2 and TRBJ2-6; D ambiguous. In germline, CDR1 is SGHTA, CDR2 FQGNSA. Trimming took off 5 bases at V and 1 base at J, with 6 bases between the two ends. The length of the CDR3 is 14 residues.